These T cell receptor beta chains were read from a single sample in a study of blood T cell repertoires in COVID-19. Sequencing used immunoSEQ multiplex PCR; TCRdb keeps in-frame clones, though not all of them. The data contain approximately 450,000 clones, about 85% of them seen just once; the ten biggest clones take up 1.5% to 2%. Sequencing was performed on PBMCs or T cells enriched from blood (not recorded which). The origin of the receptors is a woman between 18 and 29 years old with acute COVID-19. Both conserved end residues are part of each CDR3. The order of the fields is D gene, J gene, V gene, clone size, CDR3 protein, CDR3 DNA. The D gene is left open where the match is weak. Not every row has a clone size; where given, it reads once, few, many or a size class.

NA | TRBJ1-3 | TRBV7-9 | few | CASSLDGGGSGNTIYF | TGTGCCAGCAGCTTAGACGGAGGTGGCTCTGGAAACACCATATATTTT
NA | TRBJ2-4 | TRBV10-1 | NA | CASSESFIAGVSKNIQYF | TGCGCCAGCAGTGAGTCTTTTATCGCGGGCGTAAGCAAAAACATTCAGTACTTC
NA | TRBJ2-3 | TRBV12-3/TRBV12-4 | NA | CASSSGGLAQYF | TGTGCCAGCAGTTCCGGCGGGCTAGCGCAGTATTTT
NA | TRBJ2-5 | TRBV5-1 | NA | CASSRLEQAETQYF | TGCGCCAGCAGCCGACTAGAGCAGGCGGAGACCCAGTACTTC
NA | TRBJ1-2 | TRBV29-1 | NA | CSVNARREGAELNYGYTF | TGCAGCGTCAACGCACGGAGGGAGGGCGCAGAATTAAACTATGGCTACACCTTC
NA | TRBJ2-6 | TRBV10-3 | NA | CAITSTVSYSSGANVLTF | TGTGCCATCACCTCGACAGTTTCTTATTCCTCTGGGGCCAACGTCCTGACTTTC
NA | TRBJ1-2 | TRBV15 | NA | CATSTYPDTYGYTF | TGTGCCACCAGCACCTACCCTGACACCTATGGCTACACCTTC
NA | TRBJ1-4 | TRBV27 | few | CASSSESGYEKLFF | TGTGCCAGCAGTTCCGAGTCAGGGTACGAAAAACTGTTTTTT
NA | TRBJ2-2 | TRBV19 | NA | CASSRDIGELFF | TGTGCCAGTAGTCGGGATATCGGGGAGCTGTTTTTT
TRBD2 | TRBJ2-1 | TRBV5-8 | NA | CASRSGLASQNEQFF | TGTGCCAGCAGGAGCGGACTAGCTTCACAAAATGAGCAGTTCTTC
TRBD1 | TRBJ1-2 | TRBV6-5 | NA | CASSYIADRGGGYTF | TGTGCCAGCAGTTACATAGCCGACAGGGGGGGTGGCTACACCTTC
TRBD1 | TRBJ1-1 | TRBV3-1/TRBV3-2 | NA | CASSQTGFRTEAFF | TGTGCCAGCAGCCAGACAGGGTTTAGGACTGAAGCTTTCTTT
TRBD1 | TRBJ1-2 | TRBV5-1 | NA | CASSPAVTGGNGYTF | TGCGCCAGCAGCCCAGCGGTGACAGGGGGCAATGGCTACACCTTC
NA | TRBJ1-4 | TRBV3-1/TRBV3-2 | NA | CASSQGEGEKLFF | TGTGCCAGCAGCCAAGGCGAGGGAGAAAAGCTGTTTTTT
NA | TRBJ1-2 | TRBV27 | NA | CASSLFTNYGYTF | TGTGCCAGCAGTTTATTCACTAACTATGGCTACACCTTC
NA | TRBJ2-5 | TRBV11-2 | NA | CASSLGREETQYF | TGTGCCAGCAGCTTAGGCAGGGAAGAGACCCAGTACTTC
NA | TRBJ1-6 | TRBV9 | NA | CASSTVAGNSPLHF | TGTGCCAGCAGCACAGTGGCTGGGAATTCACCCCTCCACTTT
NA | TRBJ2-1 | TRBV3-1/TRBV3-2 | NA | CASSRGSLRPYNEQFF | TGTGCCAGCAGCCGCGGATCCTTGAGGCCCTACAATGAGCAGTTCTTC
NA | TRBJ1-4 | TRBV19 | NA | CASSEGWGVGEKLFF | TGTGCCAGTAGCGAAGGTTGGGGGGTTGGTGAAAAACTGTTTTTT
NA | TRBJ2-7 | TRBV19 | NA | CASSINRLVSHREQYF | TGTGCCAGTAGTATAAACCGACTAGTCTCCCATCGCGAGCAGTACTTC
TRBD2 | TRBJ2-7 | TRBV28 | NA | CASSSSGNYEQYF | TGTGCCAGCAGTTCTAGCGGGAACTACGAGCAGTACTTC
NA | TRBJ2-2 | TRBV7-2 | few | CASSIQNTGELFF | TGTGCCAGCAGCATACAGAACACCGGGGAGCTGTTTTTT
NA | TRBJ2-3 | TRBV11-3 | NA | CASSLKDGSDTQYF | TGTGCCAGCAGCTTAAAAGACGGGTCAGATACGCAGTATTTT
NA | TRBJ2-4 | TRBV11-2 | NA | CASSLGGQQGF | TGTGCCAGCAGCTTAGGGGGACAACAGGGCTTC
NA | TRBJ2-7 | TRBV5-8 | NA | CASSNWGGYLYEQYF | TGTGCCAGCAGCAATTGGGGGGGCTACCTTTACGAGCAGTACTTC
NA | TRBJ2-7 | TRBV12-3/TRBV12-4 | NA | CASTTTGSLEQYF | TGTGCCAGCACTACCACAGGGTCCCTCGAGCAGTACTTC
TRBD2 | TRBJ2-7 | TRBV25-1 | NA | CASNLAGGYEQYF | TGTGCCAGCAATCTAGCGGGAGGCTACGAGCAGTACTTC
NA | TRBJ2-7 | TRBV28 | NA | CASISYRGEQYF | TGTGCCAGCATTTCGTACCGAGGCGAGCAGTACTTC
NA | TRBJ1-2 | TRBV3-1/TRBV3-2 | once | CASSQSGFPNYGYTF | TGTGCCAGCAGCCAAAGCGGCTTCCCTAACTATGGCTACACCTTC
TRBD1 | TRBJ2-7 | TRBV12-3/TRBV12-4 | NA | CASSRDRAHEQYF | TGTGCCAGCAGTCGAGACAGGGCCCACGAGCAGTACTTC
NA | TRBJ1-6 | TRBV3-1/TRBV3-2 | few | CASRRGERLPNSPLHF | TGTGCCAGCAGGCGGGGCGAGCGACTACCTAATTCACCCCTCCACTTT
NA | TRBJ2-1 | TRBV21-1 | NA | CASSKVREGFRYNEQFF | TGTGCCAGCAGCAAAGTTAGGGAGGGATTTCGTTACAATGAGCAGTTCTTC
NA | TRBJ1-1 | TRBV29-1 | NA | CSVFLLGASNTEAFF | TGCAGCGTTTTCCTTCTGGGGGCTTCGAACACTGAAGCTTTCTTT
NA | TRBJ1-3 | TRBV10-3 | NA | CAVQGSGNTIYF | TGTGCCGTACAGGGCTCTGGAAACACCATATATTTT
TRBD1 | TRBJ1-5 | TRBV16 | NA | CASSQLQTGVNQPQHF | TGTGCCAGCAGCCAATTACAGACAGGGGTAAATCAGCCCCAGCATTTT
TRBD2 | TRBJ2-4 | TRBV3-1/TRBV3-2 | NA | CASSHGLAGRLAKNIQYF | TGTGCCAGCAGCCACGGACTAGCGGGGCGGTTAGCCAAAAACATTCAGTACTTC
NA | TRBJ1-1 | TRBV19 | NA | CASSGQLNTEAFF | TGTGCCAGTAGTGGACAGTTGAACACTGAAGCTTTCTTT
TRBD2 | TRBJ2-7 | TRBV10-2 | NA | CASSVGLAYEQYF | TGCGCCAGCAGTGTGGGACTAGCCTACGAGCAGTACTTC
NA | TRBJ2-3 | TRBV6-6 | NA | CASTEADTQYF | TGTGCCAGCACAGAAGCAGATACGCAGTATTTT
TRBD1 | TRBJ1-5 | TRBV6-5 | once | CASRRVTGENQPQHF | TGTGCCAGCAGGCGGGTGACAGGGGAAAACCAGCCCCAGCATTTT
NA | TRBJ1-1 | TRBV11-3 | once | CASSSGHQNTEAFF | TGTGCCAGCAGCTCGGGACACCAGAACACTGAAGCTTTCTTT
TRBD2 | TRBJ2-3 | TRBV19 | NA | CASSGLAGGSTDTQYF | TGTGCCAGTAGTGGTCTAGCGGGGGGCAGCACAGATACGCAGTATTTT